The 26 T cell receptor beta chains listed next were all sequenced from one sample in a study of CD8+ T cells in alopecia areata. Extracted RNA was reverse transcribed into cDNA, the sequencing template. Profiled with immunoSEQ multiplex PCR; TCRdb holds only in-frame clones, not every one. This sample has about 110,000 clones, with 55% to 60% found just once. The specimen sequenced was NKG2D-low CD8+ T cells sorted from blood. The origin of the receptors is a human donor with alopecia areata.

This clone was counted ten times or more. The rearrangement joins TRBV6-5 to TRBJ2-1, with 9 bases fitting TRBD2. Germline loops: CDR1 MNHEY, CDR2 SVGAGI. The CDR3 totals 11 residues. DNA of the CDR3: TGTGCGGCTAGCGGGGACAATGAGCAGTTCTTC. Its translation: CAASGDNEQFF.

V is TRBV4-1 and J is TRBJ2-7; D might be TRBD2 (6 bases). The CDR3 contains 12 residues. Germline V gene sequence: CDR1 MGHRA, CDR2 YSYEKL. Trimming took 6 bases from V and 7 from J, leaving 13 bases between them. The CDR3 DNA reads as TGCGCCAGCAGTTCCCGGGACTCAGAGCAGTACTTC. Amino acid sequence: CASSSRDSEQYF.

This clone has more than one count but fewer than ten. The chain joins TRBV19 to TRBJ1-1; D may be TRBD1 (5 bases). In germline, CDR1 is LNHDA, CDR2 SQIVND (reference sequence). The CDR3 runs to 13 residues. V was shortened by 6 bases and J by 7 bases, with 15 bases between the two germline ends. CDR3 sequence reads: CASRPPGPGEAFF. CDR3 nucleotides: TGTGCCAGTAGACCTCCGGGACCGGGTGAAGCTTTCTTT. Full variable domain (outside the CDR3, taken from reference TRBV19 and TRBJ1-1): DGGITQSPKYLFRKEGQNVTLSCEQNLNHDAMYWYRQDPGQGLRLIYYSQIVNDFQKGDIAEGYSVSREKKESFPLTVTSAQKNPTAFYLCASRPPGPGEAFFGQGTRLTVV.

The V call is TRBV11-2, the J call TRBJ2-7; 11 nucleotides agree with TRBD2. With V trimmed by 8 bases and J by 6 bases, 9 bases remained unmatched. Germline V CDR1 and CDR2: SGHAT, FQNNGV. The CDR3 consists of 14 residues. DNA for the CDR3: TGTGCCAGCTTTAGCGGGAGGGCCCTTGGCGAGCAGTACTTC. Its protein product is CASFSGRALGEQYF.

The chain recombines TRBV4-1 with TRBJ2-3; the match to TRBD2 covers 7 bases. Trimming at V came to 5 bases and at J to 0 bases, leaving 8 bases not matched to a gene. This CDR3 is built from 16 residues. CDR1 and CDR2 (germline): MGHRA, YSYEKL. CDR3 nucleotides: TGCGCCAGCAGCGCCGCCCTAGCGGCTAGCACAGATACGCAGTATTTT. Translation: CASSAALAASTDTQYF.

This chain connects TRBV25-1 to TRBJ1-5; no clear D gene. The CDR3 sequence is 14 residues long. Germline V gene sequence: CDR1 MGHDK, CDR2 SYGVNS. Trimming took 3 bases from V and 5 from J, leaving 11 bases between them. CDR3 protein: CASSENNQDQPQHF. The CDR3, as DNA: TGTGCCAGCAGTGAGAACAATCAGGATCAGCCCCAGCATTTT.

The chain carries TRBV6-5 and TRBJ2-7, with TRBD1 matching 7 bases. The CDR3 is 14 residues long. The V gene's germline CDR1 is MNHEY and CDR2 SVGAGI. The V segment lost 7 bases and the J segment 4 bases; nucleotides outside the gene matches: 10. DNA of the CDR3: TGTGCCAGCAAGGCGTCGACAGGGAATTACGAGCAGTACTTC. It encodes CASKASTGNYEQYF.

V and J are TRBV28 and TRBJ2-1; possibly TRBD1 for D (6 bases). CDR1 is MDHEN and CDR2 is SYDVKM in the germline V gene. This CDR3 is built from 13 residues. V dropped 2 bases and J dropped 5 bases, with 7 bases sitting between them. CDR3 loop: CASSLAGDNEQFF. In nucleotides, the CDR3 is TGTGCCAGCAGTTTAGCAGGGGACAATGAGCAGTTCTTC.

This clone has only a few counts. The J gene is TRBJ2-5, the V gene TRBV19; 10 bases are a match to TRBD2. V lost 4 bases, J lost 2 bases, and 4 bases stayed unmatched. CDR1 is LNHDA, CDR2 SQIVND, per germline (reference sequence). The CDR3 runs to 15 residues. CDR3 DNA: TGTGCCAGTAGTACCGGGACTAGCGCACAAGAGACCCAGTACTTC. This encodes CASSTGTSAQETQYF.

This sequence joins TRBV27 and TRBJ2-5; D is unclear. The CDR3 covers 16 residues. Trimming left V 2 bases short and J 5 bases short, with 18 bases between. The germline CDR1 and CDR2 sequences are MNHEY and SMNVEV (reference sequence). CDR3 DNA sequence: TGTGCCAGCAGTTTAGTCCCGGGCGGAGCGCGGGAGACCCAGTACTTC. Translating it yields CASSLVPGGARETQYF.

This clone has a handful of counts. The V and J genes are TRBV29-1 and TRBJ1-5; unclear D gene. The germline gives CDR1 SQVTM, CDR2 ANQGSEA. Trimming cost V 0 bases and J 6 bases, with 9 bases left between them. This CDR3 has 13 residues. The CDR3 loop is CSVEEGVGQPQHF. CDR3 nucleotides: TGCAGCGTTGAAGAAGGAGTAGGTCAGCCCCAGCATTTT.

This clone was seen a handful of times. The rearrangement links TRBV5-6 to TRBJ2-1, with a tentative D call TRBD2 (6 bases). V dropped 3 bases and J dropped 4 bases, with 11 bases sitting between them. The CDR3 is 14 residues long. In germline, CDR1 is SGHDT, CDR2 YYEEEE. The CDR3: CASSSGLTYNEQFF. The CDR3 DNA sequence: TGTGCCAGCAGCTCGGGACTGACTTACAATGAGCAGTTCTTC. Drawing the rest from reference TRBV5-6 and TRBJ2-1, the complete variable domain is DAGVTQSPTHLIKTRGQQVTLRCSPKSGHDTVSWYQQALGQGPQFIFQYYEEEERQRGNFPDRFSGHQFPNYSSELNVNALLLGDSALYLCASSSGLTYNEQFFGPGTRLTVL.

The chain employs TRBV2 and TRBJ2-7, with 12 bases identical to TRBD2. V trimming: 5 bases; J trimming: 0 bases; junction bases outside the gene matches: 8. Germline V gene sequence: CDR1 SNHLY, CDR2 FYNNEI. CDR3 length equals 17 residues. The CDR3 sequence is CASSSRTSGALSYEQYF. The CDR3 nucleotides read TGTGCCAGCAGTTCTAGGACTAGCGGGGCTCTCTCCTACGAGCAGTACTTC.

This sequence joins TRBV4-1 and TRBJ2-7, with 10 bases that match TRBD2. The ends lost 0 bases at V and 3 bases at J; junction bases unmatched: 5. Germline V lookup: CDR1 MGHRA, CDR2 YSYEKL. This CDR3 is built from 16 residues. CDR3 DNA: TGCGCCAGCAGCCAAGATCGAGCGGGAGGGATCTACGAGCAGTACTTC. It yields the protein CASSQDRAGGIYEQYF.

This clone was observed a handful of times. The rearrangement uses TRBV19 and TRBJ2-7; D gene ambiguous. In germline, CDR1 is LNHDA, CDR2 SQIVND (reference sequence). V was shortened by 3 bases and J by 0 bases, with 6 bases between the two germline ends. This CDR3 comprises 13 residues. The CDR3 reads CASSIRDSYEQYF. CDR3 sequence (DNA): TGTGCCAGTAGTATCCGAGACTCCTACGAGCAGTACTTC.

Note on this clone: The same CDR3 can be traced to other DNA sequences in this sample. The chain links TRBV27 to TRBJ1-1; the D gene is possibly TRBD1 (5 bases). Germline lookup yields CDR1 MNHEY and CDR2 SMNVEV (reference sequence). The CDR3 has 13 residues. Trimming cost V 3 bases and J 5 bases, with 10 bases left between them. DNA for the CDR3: TGTGCCAGCAGTTTCGGGGGGAATACTGAAGCTTTCTTT. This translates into CASSFGGNTEAFF.

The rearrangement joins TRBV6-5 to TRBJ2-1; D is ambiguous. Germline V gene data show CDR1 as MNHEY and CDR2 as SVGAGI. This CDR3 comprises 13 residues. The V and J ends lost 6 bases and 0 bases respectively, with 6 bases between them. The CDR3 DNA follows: TGTGCCAGCAGCCGATACTCCTACAATGAGCAGTTCTTC. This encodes CASSRYSYNEQFF.

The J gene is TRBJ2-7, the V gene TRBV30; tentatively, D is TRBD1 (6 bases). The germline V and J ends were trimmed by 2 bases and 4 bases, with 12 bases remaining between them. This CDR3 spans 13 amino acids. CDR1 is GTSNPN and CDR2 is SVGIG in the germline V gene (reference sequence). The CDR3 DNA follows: TGTGCCTGGAGTTTGGGGGCTGCGTACGAGCAGTACTTC. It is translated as CAWSLGAAYEQYF. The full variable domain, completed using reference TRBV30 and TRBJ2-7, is SQTIHQWPATLVQPVGSPLSLECTVEGTSNPNLYWYRQAAGRGLQLLFYSVGIGQISSEVPQNLSASRPQDRQFILSSKKLLLSDSGFYLCAWSLGAAYEQYFGPGTRLTVT.

CDR3 in amino acids: CASSSGQTKSTDTQYF. The CDR3 bases are TGTGCCAGCAGCTCGGGACAGACTAAAAGCACAGATACGCAGTATTTT. The chain carries TRBV5-8 and TRBJ2-3; 7 bases agree with TRBD1. V lost 3 bases, J lost 0 bases, and 7 bases stayed unmatched. This CDR3 comprises 16 residues. CDR1 SGHTS and CDR2 YDEGEE come from the germline V gene.

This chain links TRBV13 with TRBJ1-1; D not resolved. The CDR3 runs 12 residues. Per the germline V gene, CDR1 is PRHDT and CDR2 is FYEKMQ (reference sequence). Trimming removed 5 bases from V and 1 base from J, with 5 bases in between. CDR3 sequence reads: CASSPANTEAFF. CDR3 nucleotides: TGTGCCAGCAGCCCTGCGAACACTGAAGCTTTCTTT.

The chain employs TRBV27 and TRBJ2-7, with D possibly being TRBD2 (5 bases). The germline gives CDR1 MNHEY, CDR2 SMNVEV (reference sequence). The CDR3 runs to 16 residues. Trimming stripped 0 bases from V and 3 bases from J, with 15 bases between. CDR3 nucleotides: TGTGCCAGCAGTTTATCGGCCCTAGCAGGTAACTACGAGCAGTACTTC. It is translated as CASSLSALAGNYEQYF.

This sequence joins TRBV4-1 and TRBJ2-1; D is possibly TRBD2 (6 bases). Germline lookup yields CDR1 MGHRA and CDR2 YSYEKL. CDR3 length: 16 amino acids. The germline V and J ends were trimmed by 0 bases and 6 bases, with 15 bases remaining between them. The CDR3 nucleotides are TGCGCCAGCAGCCAAGATGGGGAGGTGGGAGTCAATGAGCAGTTCTTC. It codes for CASSQDGEVGVNEQFF.

DNA for the CDR3: TGCAGCGCTGATGCCCCTAACTATGGCTACACCTTC. Translated: CSADAPNYGYTF. The chain couples TRBV29-1 to TRBJ1-2; D unclear. The V gene's germline CDR1 is SQVTM and CDR2 ANQGSEA. The CDR3 spans 12 residues. Trimming removed 7 bases at V and 0 bases at J, with 9 bases between.

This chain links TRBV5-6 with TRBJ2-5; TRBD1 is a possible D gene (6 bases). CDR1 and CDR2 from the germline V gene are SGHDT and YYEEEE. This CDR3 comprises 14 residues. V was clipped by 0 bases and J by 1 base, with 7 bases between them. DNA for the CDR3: TGTGCCAGCAGCTTGGGGGGGCTCCAAGAGACCCAGTACTTC. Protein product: CASSLGGLQETQYF.

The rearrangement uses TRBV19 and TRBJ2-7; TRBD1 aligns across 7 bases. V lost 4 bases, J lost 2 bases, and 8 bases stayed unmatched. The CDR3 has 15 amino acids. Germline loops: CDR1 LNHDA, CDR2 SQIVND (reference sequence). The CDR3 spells CASSTQGFATYEQYF. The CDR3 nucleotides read TGTGCCAGTAGTACACAGGGGTTCGCGACCTACGAGCAGTACTTC. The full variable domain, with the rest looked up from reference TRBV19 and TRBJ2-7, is DGGITQSPKYLFRKEGQNVTLSCEQNLNHDAMYWYRQDPGQGLRLIYYSQIVNDFQKGDIAEGYSVSREKKESFPLTVTSAQKNPTAFYLCASSTQGFATYEQYFGPGTRLTVT.

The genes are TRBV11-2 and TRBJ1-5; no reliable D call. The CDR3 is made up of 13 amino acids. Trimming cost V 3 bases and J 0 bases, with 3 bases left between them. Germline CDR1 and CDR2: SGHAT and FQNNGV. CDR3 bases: TGTGCCAGCAGCTTCGGTAGCAATCAGCCCCAGCATTTT. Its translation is CASSFGSNQPQHF.